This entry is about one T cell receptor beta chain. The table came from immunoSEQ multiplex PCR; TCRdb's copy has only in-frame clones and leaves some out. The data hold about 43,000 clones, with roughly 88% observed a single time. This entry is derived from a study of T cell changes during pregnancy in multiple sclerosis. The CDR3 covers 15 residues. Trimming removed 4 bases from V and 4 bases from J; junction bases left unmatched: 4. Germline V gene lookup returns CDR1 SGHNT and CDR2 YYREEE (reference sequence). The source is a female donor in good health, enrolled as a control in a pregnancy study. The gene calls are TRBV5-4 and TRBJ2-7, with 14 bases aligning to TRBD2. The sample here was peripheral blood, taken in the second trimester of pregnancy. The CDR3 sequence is CASSPGTSGRYEQYF. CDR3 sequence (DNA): TGTGCCAGCAGCCCCGGGACTAGCGGGAGATACGAGCAGTACTTC.